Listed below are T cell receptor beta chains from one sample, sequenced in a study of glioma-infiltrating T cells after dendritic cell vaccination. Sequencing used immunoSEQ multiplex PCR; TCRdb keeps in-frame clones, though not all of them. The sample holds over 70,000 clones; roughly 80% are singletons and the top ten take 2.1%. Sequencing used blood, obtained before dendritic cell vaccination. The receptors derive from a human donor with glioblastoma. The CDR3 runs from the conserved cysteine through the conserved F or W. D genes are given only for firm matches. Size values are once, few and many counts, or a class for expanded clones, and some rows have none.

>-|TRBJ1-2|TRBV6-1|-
TGTGCCAGCAGTGCCCGTCTCCAGGTGTCAGAAGGCTACACCTTC
CASSARLQVSEGYTF
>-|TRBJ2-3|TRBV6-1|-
TGTGCCAGCAGTGACATGCGTACGCAGTATTTT
CASSDMRTQYF
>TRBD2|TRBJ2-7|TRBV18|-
TGTGCCAGCTCACCAAGCGGGGCGGGACTTTACGAGCAGTACTTC
CASSPSGAGLYEQYF
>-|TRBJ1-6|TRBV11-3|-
TGTGCCAGCAGCGAGGGATCCTATAATTCACCCCTCCACTTT
CASSEGSYNSPLHF
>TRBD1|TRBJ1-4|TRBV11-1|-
TGTGCCAGCAGCTCTGGGACAGGAAATGAAAAACTGTTTTTT
CASSSGTGNEKLFF
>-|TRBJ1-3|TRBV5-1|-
TGCGCCAGCAGCTTGGAGGGGGGGAGTGGAAACACCATATATTTT
CASSLEGGSGNTIYF
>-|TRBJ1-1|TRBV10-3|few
TGTGCCGCGTCACAGGGACCCACTGAAGCTTTCTTT
CAASQGPTEAFF
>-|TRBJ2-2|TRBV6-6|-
TGTGCCAGCAGTGCCGACAGGAACACCGGGGAGCTGTTTTTT
CASSADRNTGELFF
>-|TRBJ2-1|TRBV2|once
TGTGCCAGCGGTGGGGGAGGAGGGGGGGGCAATGAGCAGTTCTTC
CASGGGGGGGNEQFF
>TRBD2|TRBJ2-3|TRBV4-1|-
TGCGCCAGCAGTACACGGGAGGCGGATACGCAGTATTTT
CASSTREADTQYF
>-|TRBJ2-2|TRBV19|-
TGTGCCAGTAGTATAGATGGGGCAGGGTCAATCACCGGGGAGCTGTTTTTT
CASSIDGAGSITGELFF
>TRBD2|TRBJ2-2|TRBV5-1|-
TGCGCCAGCAGCGCTATGACTAGCGGGATAGGGGAGCTGTTTTTT
CASSAMTSGIGELFF
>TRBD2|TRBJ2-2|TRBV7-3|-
TGTGCCAGCAGCGCGGGACTAGCGGGAGCGAACACCGGGGAGCTGTTTTTT
CASSAGLAGANTGELFF
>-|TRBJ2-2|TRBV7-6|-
TGTGCCAGCAGCTTAGGGGAGTTCAGGGAGCTGTTTTTT
CASSLGEFRELFF
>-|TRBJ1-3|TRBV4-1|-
TGCGCCAGCAGCCAAGCAGGGGCGGGCGGAAACACCATATATTTT
CASSQAGAGGNTIYF
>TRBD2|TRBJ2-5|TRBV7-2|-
TGTGCCAGCAGCTTAGGCTCGGGGACTAGCGGAAAAGAGACCCAGTACTTC
CASSLGSGTSGKETQYF
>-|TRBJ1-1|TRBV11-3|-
TGTGCCAGCAGTCGACGGGGGGTCACTGAAGCTTTCTTT
CASSRRGVTEAFF
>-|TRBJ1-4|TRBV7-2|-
TGTGCCAGCAGCTTAGGGGCGGGTGAAAAACTGTTTTTT
CASSLGAGEKLFF
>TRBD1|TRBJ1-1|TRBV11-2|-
TGTGCCAGCTTGGGGACAGGGAGTCGAGCTTTCTTT
CASLGTGSRAFF
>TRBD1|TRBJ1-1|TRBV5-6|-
TGTGCCAGCAGCACCCGGACAGGGAAGAACACTGAAGCTTTCTTT
CASSTRTGKNTEAFF
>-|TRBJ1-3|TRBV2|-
TGTGCCAGCAGTGATGGGGATGGGAGGTTATTCTCTGGAAACACCATATATTTT
CASSDGDGRLFSGNTIYF
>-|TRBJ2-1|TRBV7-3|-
TGTGCCAGCAGCTTAAAAGGGGGGGCGTACAATGAGCAGTTCTTC
CASSLKGGAYNEQFF
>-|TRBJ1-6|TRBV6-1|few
TGTGCCAGCAGTGAGGGCGGGACTTTGGCACCCCTCCACTTT
CASSEGGTLAPLHF
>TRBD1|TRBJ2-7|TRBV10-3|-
TGTGCCATCAGAGGGACAGGCAGGATCTACGAGCAGTACTTC
CAIRGTGRIYEQYF
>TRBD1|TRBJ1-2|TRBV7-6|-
TGTGCCAGCAGCTTAGGCGGACAGGGAAACTATGGCTACACCTTC
CASSLGGQGNYGYTF
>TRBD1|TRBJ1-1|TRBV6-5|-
TGTGCCAGCAGGTTACAGGGGGCAGGCACTGAAGCTTTCTTT
CASRLQGAGTEAFF
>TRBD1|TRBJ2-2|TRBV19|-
TGTGCCAGTAGTGACACTACAGGGGCCGAAGAGAACACCGGGGAGCTGTTTTTT
CASSDTTGAEENTGELFF
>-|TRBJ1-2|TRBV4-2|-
TGTGCCAGCAGCCAAGAGTTGCGGGATGGCTACACCTTC
CASSQELRDGYTF
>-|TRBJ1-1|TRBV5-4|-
TGTGCCAGCAGCCGGGGTGGCACTGAAGCTTTCTTT
CASSRGGTEAFF
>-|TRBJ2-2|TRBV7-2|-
TGTGCCAGCAGCTCTCTCCACCTAAACGGGGAGCTGTTTTTT
CASSSLHLNGELFF
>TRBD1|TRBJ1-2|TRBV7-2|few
TGTGCCAGCAGCGCCAGGGGGCTTACTAACTATGGCTACACCTTC
CASSARGLTNYGYTF
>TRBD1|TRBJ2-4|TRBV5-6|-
TGTGCCAGCAGCTTGGTACAGGGGGCGACTAACGACAAAAACATTCAGTACTTC
CASSLVQGATNDKNIQYF
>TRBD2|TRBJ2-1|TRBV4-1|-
TGCGCCAGCAGCCCGCGACTAGCGGGGGATGAGCAGTTCTTC
CASSPRLAGDEQFF
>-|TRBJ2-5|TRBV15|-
TGTGCCACCAGCAGAGACCGAGGCCAAGAGACCCAGTACTTC
CATSRDRGQETQYF
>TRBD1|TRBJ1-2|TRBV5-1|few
TGCGCCAGCAGCTTTACAGGGGATAACTATGGCTACACCTTC
CASSFTGDNYGYTF
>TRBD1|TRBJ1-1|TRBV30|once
TGTGCCTGGAGCGGGACAGGGACGTACACCGAAGCTTTCTTT
CAWSGTGTYTEAFF
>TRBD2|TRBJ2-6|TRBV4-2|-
TGTGCCAGCGAACTAGCGGGAGGATCGTCTGGGGCCAACGTCCTGACTTTC
CASELAGGSSGANVLTF
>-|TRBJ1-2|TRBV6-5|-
TGTGCCAGCAGTTCCCAGGGCGGGGGCGCTTATGGCTACACCTTC
CASSSQGGGAYGYTF
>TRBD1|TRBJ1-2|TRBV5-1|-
TGCGCCAGCAGCTTGGGGACAGGGTCTTATGGCTACACCTTC
CASSLGTGSYGYTF
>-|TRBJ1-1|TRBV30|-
TGTGCCTGGAGTGGCGGAGGACTGAACACTGAAGCTTTCTTT
CAWSGGGLNTEAFF
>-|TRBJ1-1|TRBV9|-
TGTGCCAGCAGCGGGGCGACATGGAACACTGAAGCTTTCTTT
CASSGATWNTEAFF
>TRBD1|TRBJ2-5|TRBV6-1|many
TGTGCCACGGACAGGCCAGGAACCCTTCGAGAGACCCAGTACTTC
CATDRPGTLRETQYF
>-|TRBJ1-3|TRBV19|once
TGTGCCAGTAGTGGTGCAGGACAGCCCTCTGGAAACACCATATATTTT
CASSGAGQPSGNTIYF
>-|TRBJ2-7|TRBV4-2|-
TGTGCCAGCAGCCAAGAGGTTGGGGCCCTCGAGCAGTACTTC
CASSQEVGALEQYF
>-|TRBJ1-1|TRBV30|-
TGTGCCTGGGGATTGGGAGGTATATCTGAAGCTTTCTTT
CAWGLGGISEAFF
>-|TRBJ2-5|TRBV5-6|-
TGTGCCAGCAGCCTATACAGGGTTGGAGAGACCCAGTACTTC
CASSLYRVGETQYF
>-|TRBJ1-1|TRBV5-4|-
TGTGCCAGTGGAGGGCAGGGGAACACTGAAGCTTTCTTT
CASGGQGNTEAFF
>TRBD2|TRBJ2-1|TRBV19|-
TGTGCCAGTAGGGAACTAGCGGGGTCTGGCGGTGAGCAGTTCTTC
CASRELAGSGGEQFF
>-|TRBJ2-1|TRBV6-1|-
TGTGCCAGCAGAATCTCTCCACTAGTGGGGAATGAGCAGTTCTTC
CASRISPLVGNEQFF